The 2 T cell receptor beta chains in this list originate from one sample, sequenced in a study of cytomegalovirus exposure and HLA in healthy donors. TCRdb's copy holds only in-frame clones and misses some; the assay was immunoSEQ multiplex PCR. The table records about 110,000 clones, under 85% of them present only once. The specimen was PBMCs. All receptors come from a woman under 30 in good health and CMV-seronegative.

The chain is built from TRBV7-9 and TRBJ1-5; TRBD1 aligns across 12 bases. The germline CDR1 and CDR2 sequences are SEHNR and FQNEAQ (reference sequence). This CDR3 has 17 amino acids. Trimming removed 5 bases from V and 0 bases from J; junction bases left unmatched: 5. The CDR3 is CASSPGTGGYSNQPQHF. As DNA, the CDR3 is TGTGCCAGCAGCCCCGGGACAGGGGGCTATAGCAATCAGCCCCAGCATTTT.

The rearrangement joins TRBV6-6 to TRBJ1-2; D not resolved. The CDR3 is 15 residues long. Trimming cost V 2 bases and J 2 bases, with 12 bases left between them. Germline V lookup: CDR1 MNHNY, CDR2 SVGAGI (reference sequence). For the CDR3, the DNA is TGTGCCAGCAGTTACACGCCCAGGCCGAACTATGGCTACACCTTC. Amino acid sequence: CASSYTPRPNYGYTF.